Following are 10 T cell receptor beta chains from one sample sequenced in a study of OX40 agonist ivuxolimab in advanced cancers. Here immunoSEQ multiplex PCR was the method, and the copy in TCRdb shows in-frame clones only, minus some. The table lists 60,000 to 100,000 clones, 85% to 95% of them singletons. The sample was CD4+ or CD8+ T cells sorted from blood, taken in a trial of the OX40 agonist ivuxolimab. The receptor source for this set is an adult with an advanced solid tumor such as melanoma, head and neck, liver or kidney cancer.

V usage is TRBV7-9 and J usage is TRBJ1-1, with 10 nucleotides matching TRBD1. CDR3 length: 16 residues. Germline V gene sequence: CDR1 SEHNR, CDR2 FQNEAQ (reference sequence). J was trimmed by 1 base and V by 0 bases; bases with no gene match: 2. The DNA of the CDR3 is TGTGCCAGCAGCTTAGCCGGGACAGGGGAGAACACTGAAGCTTTCTTT. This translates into CASSLAGTGENTEAFF.

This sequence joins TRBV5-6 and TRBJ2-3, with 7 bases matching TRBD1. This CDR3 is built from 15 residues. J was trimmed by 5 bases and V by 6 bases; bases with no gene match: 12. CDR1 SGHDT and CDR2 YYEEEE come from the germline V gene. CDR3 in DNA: TGTGCCAGCAATGTGGGCAGGGGGTTTTTAGATACGCAGTATTTT. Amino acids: CASNVGRGFLDTQYF.

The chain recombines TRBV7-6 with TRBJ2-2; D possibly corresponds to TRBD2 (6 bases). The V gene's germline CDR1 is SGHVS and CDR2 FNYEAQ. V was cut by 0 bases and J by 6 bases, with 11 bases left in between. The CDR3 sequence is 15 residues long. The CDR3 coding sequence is TGTGCCAGCAGCTTAGCGGGGGGTCTCCCCGGGGAGCTGTTTTTT. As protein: CASSLAGGLPGELFF.

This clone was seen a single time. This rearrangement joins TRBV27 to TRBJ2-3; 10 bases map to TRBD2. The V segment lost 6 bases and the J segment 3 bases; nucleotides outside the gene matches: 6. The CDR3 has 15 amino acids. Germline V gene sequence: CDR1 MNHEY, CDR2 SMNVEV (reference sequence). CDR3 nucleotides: TGTGCCAGCAGCCCTGGACTAGCGGTTACAGATACGCAGTATTTT. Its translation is CASSPGLAVTDTQYF.

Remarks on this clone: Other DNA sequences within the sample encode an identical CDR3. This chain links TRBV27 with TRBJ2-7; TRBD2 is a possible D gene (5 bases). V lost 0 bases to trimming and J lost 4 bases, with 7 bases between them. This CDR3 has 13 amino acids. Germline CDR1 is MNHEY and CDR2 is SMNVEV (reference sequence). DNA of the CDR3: TGTGCCAGCAGTTTATCGGGAGCTTACGAGCAGTACTTC. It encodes CASSLSGAYEQYF.

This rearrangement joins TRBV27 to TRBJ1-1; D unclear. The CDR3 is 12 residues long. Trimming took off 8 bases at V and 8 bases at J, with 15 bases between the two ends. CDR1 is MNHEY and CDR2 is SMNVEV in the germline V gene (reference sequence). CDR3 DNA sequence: TGTGCCAGCGCCCAAGCTCGGCAGGAAGCTTTCTTT. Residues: CASAQARQEAFF.

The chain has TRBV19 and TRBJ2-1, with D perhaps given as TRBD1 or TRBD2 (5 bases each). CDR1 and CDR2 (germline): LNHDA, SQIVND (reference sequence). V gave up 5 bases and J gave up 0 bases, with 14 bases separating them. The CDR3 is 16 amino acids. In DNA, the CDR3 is TGTGCCAGTAGTGGGACCCCCCGAAGCTCCTACAATGAGCAGTTCTTC. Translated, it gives CASSGTPRSSYNEQFF.

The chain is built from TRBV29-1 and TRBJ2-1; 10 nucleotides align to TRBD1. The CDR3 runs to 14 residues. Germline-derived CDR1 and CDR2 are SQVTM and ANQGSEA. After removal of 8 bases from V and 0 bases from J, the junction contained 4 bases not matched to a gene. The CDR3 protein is CSSDRGHSYNEQFF. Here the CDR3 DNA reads TGCAGCTCCGACAGGGGGCACTCCTACAATGAGCAGTTCTTC.

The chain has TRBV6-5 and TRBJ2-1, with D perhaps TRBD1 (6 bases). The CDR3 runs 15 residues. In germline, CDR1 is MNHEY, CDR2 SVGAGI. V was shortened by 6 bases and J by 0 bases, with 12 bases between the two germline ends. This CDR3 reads CASRTGTSSYNEQFF. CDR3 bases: TGTGCCAGCAGGACCGGGACATCCTCCTACAATGAGCAGTTCTTC.

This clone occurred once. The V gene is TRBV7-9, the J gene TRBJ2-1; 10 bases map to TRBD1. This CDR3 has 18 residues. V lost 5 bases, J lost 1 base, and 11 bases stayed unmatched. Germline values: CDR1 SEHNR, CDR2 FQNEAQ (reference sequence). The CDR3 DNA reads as TGTGCCAGCAGCCCACCGGACAGGGGGAAGGAGTCCTACAATGAGCAGTTCTTC. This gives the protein CASSPPDRGKESYNEQFF.